The 9 T cell receptor beta chains given below trace back to one sample, sequenced in a study of regulatory T cells in long-lasting Graves disease. Both iRepertoire HTBI primers and Arm-PCR of CDR3 regions were used to build the TCR beta libraries. TCRdb reprocessed the multiplex PCR reads via MiXCR and lists one record per CDR3 protein. This table has around 400,000 distinct CDR3 sequences, roughly 25% appearing once. Time point denoted: persistent/refractory GD, antithyroid drugs over 5 years with positive TRAb. Isolated PBMC RNA provided the starting material for the TCR library. The sequenced sample was peripheral blood mononuclear cells (PBMCs), obtained when the disease was refractory, from a patient treated with antithyroid drugs. The receptors here all came from a woman between 35 and 50 years old with Graves disease.

As concerns this clonotype: A far larger clone is one base from this, pointing to a likely read error. The chain has TRBV2 and TRBJ2-5, with TRBD2 matching 11 bases. Germline V gene sequence: CDR1 SNHLY, CDR2 FYNNEI. CDR3 length: 14 amino acids. The junction had 4 bases not matched to a gene; V was cut back by 6 bases and J by 4 bases. The CDR3 protein is CASSRLAGRETQYF. The DNA for the CDR3 is TGTGCCAGCAGCCGACTAGCGGGGAGAGAGACCCAGTACTTC.

CDR3: CSARGGLKYSYNSPLHF. Written as DNA, the CDR3 is TGCAGTGCTAGGGGGGGTCTCAAGTACTCCTATAATTCACCCCTCCACTTT. The chain links TRBV20-1 to TRBJ1-6; D might be TRBD1 (5 bases). V lost 3 bases, J lost 0 bases, and 15 bases lay in between. The CDR3 is 17 residues long. CDR1 is DFQATT and CDR2 is SNEGSKA in the germline V gene (reference sequence).

This clonotype appeared a few times. The chain recombines TRBV30 with TRBJ1-4; 8 bases are a match to TRBD1. From germline, CDR1 is GTSNPN and CDR2 SVGIG (reference sequence). The CDR3 loop spans 16 amino acids. V shed 3 bases, J shed 6 bases, and the junction held 12 bases outside the gene matches. In DNA form, the CDR3 reads TGTGCCTGGAGGCCCCCGTTCGGGACAGGAGATGAAAAACTGTTTTTT. This translates into CAWRPPFGTGDEKLFF.

This clonotype was counted many times. The V call is TRBV30, the J call TRBJ2-5; tentatively, D is TRBD1 (6 bases). Germline assignment: CDR1 GTSNPN and CDR2 SVGIG (reference sequence). CDR3 length equals 12 residues. The ends were cut back, 6 bases at V and 0 bases at J, with 8 bases in the middle. For the CDR3, the DNA is TGTGCCTGCGACAGGTACCAAGAGACCCAGTACTTC. It yields the protein CACDRYQETQYF.

This clonotype has ten or more counts. V is TRBV5-1 and J is TRBJ2-7; D uncertain. Germline V gene sequence: CDR1 SGHRS, CDR2 YFSETQ. The V end was cut by 4 bases, the J end by 2 bases, with 10 bases between. This CDR3 has 13 amino acids. This chain's CDR3 is CASSPKPAYEQYF. The CDR3 nucleotides are TGCGCCAGCAGCCCCAAGCCCGCCTACGAGCAGTACTTC.

This clonotype was seen only a few times. The V call is TRBV13, the J call TRBJ2-5; D ambiguous. CDR3 length: 12 residues. Trimming left V 4 bases short and J 0 bases short, with 3 bases between. CDR1 PRHDT and CDR2 FYEKMQ come from the germline V gene (reference sequence). CDR3 nucleotides: TGTGCCAGCAGCTCCGACCAAGAGACCCAGTACTTC. Protein sequence: CASSSDQETQYF.

Only a few counts were recorded for this clonotype. CDR3 bases: TGTGCCAGCAGCTTAGGAGGCAGGACCCATCAGCCCCAGCATTTT. The encoded protein is CASSLGGRTHQPQHF. V is TRBV7-9 and J is TRBJ1-5; D gene unclear. Germline V gene lookup returns CDR1 SEHNR and CDR2 FQNEAQ (reference sequence). This CDR3 comprises 15 residues. V was trimmed by 1 base and J by 5 bases, leaving 12 bases between them.

Ten or more counts support this clonotype. This chain uses TRBV12-3 or TRBV12-4 with TRBJ2-5; D may be TRBD1 or TRBD2 (5 bases each). With 6 bases removed from V and 4 bases from J, the gap between germline ends came to 21 bases. The CDR3 is 16 amino acids. The CDR3 spells CASSLGREGATETQYF. CDR3 bases: TGTGCCAGCAGCCTGGGACGGGAAGGCGCGACAGAGACCCAGTACTTC.

The chain uses TRBV6-2 or TRBV6-3 and TRBJ1-5; unclear D gene. Per the germline V gene, CDR1 is MNHEY and CDR2 is SVGEGT. CDR3 length: 17 amino acids. Trimming removed 4 bases from V and 0 bases from J, with 16 bases in between. The CDR3 sequence is CASSSIDRAYSNQPQHF. The CDR3 nucleotides read TGTGCCAGCAGTTCCATAGACCGGGCTTATAGCAATCAGCCCCAGCATTTT.